This TCR beta chain derives from a study of T cells expressing NK-cell markers. Study results and caveats: It was still unclear whether expanded NKG2C+ T cell clones were HCMV specific.

A remark on this clonotype: The target antigen is unknown.

The CDR3 spans 15 residues. CDR1 is SQVTM and CDR2 is ANQGSEA in the germline V gene. TCRdb reprocessed the 5' RACE reads and reports one entry per CDR3 protein, with no DNA. The sample includes 500,000 to 700,000 distinct CDR3 sequences. The sequenced sample was blood T cells: a sorted CD56 or NKG2C T cell subset, CD4+ or CD8+ T cells, or bulk PBMC T cells (not recorded which). This chain joins TRBV29-1 and TRBJ2-1. The TCR originated in a man aged 18 to 30 in good health. This CDR3 reads CSVVVEFIRDNEQFF.